This T cell receptor (beta chain) was captured by sequencing in a study of T cell repertoires and Cas9 in healthy adults (dated by TCRdb to the late 2010s). Notes on the research overall: Multi-effector potency, cytotoxicity and lineage determination within the CD4 and CD8 compartments were characterized for SpCas9-reactive T cells. Preexisting T cell immunity against the Streptococcus pyogenes Cas9 nuclease (SpCas9) used in CRISPR gene editing was examined in the study.

This clone was seen once. The clone's antigen remains unknown. No much larger clone exists at a distance of one base, and base qualities are not known. Broad study findings and their caveats: In vitro, SpCas9-reactive regulatory T cells were reported to reduce the proliferation and function of SpCas9-reactive effector T cells.

The method behind the library was the immunoSEQ multiplex PCR assay. Here the immuneACCESS table is served through TCRdb, limited to in-frame sequences with V and J called. Missing clones are a known gap in these copies; in checked studies unresolved V genes cover under half, and the rest lacks a known reason. This sample comprises about 15,000 clones, around nine tenths of them detected only once. Clones ranked in the top ten supply 2% to 2.5% of the sample. Donors were healthy humans. The CDR3 has 14 amino acids, counting the end cysteine and phenylalanine. The only DNA kept is the CDR3, 42 bases in frame from the first base. The germline V gene (reference sequence) supplies CDR1 SGHAT and CDR2 FQDESV. Trimming takes 5 bases from V and 2 bases from J, and the germline ends sit 12 bases apart.

The origin of this receptor is a human donor in good health. Recombination joined TRBV11-1 with TRBJ2-5; TRBD1 is perhaps the D gene, given 6 matching bases. Sequencing was done on a sample of Tregs (CD4+, CD25+, CD127-, CD137-, CD154-) from PBMCs; culture status not recorded. The sequence in DNA is TGTGCCAGCAGCCGCCCGACAGGACAAGAGACCCAGTACTTC. The translation is CASSRPTGQETQYF.